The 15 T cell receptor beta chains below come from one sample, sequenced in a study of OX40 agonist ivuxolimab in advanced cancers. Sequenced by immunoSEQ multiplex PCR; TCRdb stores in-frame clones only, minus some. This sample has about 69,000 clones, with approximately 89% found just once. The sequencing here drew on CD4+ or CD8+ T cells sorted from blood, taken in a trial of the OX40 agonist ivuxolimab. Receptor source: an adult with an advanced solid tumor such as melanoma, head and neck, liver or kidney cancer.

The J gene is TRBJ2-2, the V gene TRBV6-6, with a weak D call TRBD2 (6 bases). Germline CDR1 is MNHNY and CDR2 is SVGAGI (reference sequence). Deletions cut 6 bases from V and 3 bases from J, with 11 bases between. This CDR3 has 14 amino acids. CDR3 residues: CASRPGVYTGELFF. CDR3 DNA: TGTGCCAGCAGACCGGGGGTGTACACCGGGGAGCTGTTTTTT.

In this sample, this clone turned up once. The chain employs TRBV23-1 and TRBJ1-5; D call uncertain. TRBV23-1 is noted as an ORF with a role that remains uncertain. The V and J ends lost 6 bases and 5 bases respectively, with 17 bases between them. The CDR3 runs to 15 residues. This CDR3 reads CASSTLESLDQPQHF. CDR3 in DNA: TGCGCCAGCAGCACACTCGAATCGTTGGATCAGCCCCAGCATTTT.

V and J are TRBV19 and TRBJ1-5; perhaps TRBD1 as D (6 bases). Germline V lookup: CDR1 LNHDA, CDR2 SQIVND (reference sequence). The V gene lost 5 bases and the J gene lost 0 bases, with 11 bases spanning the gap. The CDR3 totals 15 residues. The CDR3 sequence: CASSLRDTSNQPQHF. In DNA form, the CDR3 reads TGTGCCAGTAGTCTCCGGGACACTAGCAATCAGCCCCAGCATTTT.

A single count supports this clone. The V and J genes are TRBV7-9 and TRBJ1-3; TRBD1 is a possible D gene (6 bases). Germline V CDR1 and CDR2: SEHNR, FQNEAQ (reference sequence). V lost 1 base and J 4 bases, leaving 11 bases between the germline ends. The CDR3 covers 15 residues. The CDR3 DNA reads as TGTGCCAGCAGCTTAGAGGGGGGGCAAGGAAACACCATATATTTT. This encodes CASSLEGGQGNTIYF.

CDR3 residues: CASRPTGGNQPQHF. The CDR3 DNA follows: TGTGCCAGCAGGCCGACAGGGGGCAATCAGCCCCAGCATTTT. V is TRBV6-1 and J is TRBJ1-5, with 8 nucleotides matching TRBD1. The germline gives CDR1 MNHNS, CDR2 SASEGT. V was pared by 6 bases and J by 2 bases, with 3 bases of the junction left unmatched. The CDR3 consists of 14 residues.

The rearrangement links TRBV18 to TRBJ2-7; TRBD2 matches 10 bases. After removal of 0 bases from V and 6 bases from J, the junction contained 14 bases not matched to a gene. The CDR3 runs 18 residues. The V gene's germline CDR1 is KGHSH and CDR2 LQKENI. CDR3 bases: TGTGCCAGCTCACCACCGGGAGCTAGCGGGAGAACCATACGCGAGCAGTACTTC. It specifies CASSPPGASGRTIREQYF.

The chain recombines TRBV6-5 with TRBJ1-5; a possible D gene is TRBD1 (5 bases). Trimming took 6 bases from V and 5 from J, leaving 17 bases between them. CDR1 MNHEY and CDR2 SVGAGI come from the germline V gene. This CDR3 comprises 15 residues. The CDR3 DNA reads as TGTGCCAGCAGGGGGGACGGCCGATTCGATCAGCCCCAGCATTTT. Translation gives CASRGDGRFDQPQHF.

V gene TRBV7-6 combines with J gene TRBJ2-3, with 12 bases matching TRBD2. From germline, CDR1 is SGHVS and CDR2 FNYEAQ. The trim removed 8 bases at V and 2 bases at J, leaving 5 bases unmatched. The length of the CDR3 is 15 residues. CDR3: CASVPSGRATDTQYF. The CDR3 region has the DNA TGTGCCAGCGTACCTAGCGGGAGGGCCACAGATACGCAGTATTTT.

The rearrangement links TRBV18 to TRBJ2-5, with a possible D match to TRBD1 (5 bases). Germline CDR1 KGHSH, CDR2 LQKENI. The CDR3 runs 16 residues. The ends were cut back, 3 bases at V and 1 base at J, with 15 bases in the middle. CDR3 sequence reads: CASSPSDAGIQETQYF. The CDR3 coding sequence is TGTGCCAGCTCACCGTCCGACGCAGGGATCCAAGAGACCCAGTACTTC.

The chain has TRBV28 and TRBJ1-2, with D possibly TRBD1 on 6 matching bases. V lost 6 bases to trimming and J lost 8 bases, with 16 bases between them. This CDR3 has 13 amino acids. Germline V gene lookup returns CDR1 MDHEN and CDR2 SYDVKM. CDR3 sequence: CASSQGFLRGYTF. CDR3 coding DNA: TGTGCCAGCAGCCAGGGGTTTCTAAGAGGCTACACCTTC.

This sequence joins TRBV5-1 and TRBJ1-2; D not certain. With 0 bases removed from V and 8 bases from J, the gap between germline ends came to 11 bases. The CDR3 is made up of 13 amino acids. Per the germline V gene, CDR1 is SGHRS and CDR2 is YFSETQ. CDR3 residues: CASSLAVLGGYTF. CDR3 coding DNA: TGCGCCAGCAGCTTGGCCGTACTTGGGGGCTACACCTTC.

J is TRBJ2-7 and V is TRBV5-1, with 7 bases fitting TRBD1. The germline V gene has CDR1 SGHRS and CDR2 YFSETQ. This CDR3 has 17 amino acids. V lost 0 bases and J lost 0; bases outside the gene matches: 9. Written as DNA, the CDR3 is TGCGCCAGCAGCTTGGCAAGTCGGGACAGATTCTCCTACGAGCAGTACTTC. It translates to CASSLASRDRFSYEQYF.

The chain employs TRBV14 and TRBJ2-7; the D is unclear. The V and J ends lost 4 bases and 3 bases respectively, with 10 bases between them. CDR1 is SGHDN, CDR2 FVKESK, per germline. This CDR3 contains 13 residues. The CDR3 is CASSLAVSYEQYF. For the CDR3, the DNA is TGTGCCAGCAGCCTTGCGGTAAGCTACGAGCAGTACTTC.

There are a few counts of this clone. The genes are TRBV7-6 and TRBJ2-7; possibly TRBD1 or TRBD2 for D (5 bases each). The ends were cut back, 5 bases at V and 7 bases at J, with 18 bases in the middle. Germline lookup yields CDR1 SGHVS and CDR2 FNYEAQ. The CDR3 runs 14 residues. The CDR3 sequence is CASSATGALHEQYF. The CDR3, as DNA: TGTGCCAGCAGCGCGACCGGGGCGCTTCATGAGCAGTACTTC.

The CDR3 region has the DNA TGCGCCAGCAGCTTGGCCGTCGGCTACGGGGGACGGGACAATGAGCAGTTCTTC. Translated, it gives CASSLAVGYGGRDNEQFF. The rearrangement joins TRBV5-1 to TRBJ2-1; perhaps TRBD2 as D (6 bases). CDR1 is SGHRS and CDR2 is YFSETQ in the germline V gene. This CDR3 is built from 18 residues. Trimming took off 0 bases at V and 5 bases at J, with 21 bases between the two ends. The variable domain in full, completed from reference TRBV5-1 and TRBJ2-1, reads KAGVTQTPRYLIKTRGQQVTLSCSPISGHRSVSWYQQTPGQGLQFLFEYFSETQRNKGNFPGRFSGRQFSNSRSEMNVSTLELGDSALYLCASSLAVGYGGRDNEQFFGPGTRLTVL.